This record covers a single T cell receptor (beta chain). The source of the sample is a study of shared clonotypes between healthy human individuals. The CDR3 consists of 16 residues. V dropped 2 bases and J dropped 7; count of bases not matched to a gene: 7. Germline V lookup: CDR1 SGHNT, CDR2 YYREEE (reference sequence). TCRdb keeps only in-frame clones here, not all; method: immunoSEQ multiplex PCR. The data contain approximately 2,300,000 clones, under 95% of them singletons. This receptor was identified in a man aged 18 to 29 in good health. Some clones in this sample may be carry-over from other donors' samples. The sample was naive CD4+ T cells from PBMCs. The sample's subset: CD45RA+ positively selected. This chain joins TRBV5-4 and TRBJ2-1, with 12 bases matching TRBD2. In DNA form, the CDR3 reads TGTGCCAGCAGCTTACCACTAGCGGGGGGAGGTAATGAGCAGTTCTTC. Protein sequence: CASSLPLAGGGNEQFF.